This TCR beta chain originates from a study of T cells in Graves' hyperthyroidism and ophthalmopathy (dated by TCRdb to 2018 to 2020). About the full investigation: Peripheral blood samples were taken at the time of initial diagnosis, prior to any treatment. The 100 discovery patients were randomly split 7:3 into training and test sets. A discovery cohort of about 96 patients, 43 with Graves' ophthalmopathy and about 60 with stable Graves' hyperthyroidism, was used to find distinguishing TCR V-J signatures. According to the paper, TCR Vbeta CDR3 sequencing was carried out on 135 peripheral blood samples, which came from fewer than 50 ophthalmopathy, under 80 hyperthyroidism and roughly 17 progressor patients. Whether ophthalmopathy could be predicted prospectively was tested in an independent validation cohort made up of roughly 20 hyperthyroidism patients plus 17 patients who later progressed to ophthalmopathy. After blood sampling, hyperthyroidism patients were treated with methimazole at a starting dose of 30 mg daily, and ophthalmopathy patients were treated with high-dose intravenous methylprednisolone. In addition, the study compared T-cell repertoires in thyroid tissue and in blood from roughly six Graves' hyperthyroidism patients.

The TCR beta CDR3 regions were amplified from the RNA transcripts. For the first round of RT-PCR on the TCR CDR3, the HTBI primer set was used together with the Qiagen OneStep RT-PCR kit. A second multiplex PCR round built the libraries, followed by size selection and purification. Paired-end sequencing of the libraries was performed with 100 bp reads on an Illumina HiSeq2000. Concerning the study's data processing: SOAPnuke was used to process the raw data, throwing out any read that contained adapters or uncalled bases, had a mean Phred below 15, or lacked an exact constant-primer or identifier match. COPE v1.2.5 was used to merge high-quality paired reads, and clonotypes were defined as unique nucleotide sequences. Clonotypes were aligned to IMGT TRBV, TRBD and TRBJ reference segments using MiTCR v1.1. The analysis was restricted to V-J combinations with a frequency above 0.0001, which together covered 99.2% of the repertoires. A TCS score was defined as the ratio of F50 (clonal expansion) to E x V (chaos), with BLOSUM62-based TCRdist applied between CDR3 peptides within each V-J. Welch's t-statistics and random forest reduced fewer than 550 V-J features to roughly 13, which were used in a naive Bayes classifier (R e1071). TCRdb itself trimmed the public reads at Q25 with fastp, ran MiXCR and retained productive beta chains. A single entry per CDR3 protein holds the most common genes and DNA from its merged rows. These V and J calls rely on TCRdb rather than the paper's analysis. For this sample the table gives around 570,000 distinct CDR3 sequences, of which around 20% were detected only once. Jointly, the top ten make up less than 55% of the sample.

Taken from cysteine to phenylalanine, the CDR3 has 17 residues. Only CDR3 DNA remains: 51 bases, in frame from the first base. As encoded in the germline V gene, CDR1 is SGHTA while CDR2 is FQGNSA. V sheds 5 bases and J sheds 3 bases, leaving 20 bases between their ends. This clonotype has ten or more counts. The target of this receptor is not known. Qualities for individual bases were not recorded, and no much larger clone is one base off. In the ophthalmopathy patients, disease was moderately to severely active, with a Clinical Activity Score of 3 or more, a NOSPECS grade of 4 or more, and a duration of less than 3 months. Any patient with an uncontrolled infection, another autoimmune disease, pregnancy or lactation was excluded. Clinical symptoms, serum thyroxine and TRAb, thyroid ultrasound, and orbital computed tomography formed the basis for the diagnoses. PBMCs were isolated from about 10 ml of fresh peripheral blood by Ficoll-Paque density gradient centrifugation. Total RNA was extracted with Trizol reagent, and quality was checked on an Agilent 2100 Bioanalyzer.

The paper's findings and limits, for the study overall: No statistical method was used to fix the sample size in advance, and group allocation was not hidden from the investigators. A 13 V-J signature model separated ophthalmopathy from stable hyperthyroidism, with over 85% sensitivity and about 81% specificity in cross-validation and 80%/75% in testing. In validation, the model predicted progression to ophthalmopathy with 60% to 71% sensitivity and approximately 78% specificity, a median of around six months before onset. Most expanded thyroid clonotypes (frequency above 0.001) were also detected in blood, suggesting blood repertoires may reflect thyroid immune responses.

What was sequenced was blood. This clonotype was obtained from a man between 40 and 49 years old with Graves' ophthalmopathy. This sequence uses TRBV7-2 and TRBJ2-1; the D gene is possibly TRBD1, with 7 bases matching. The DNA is TGTGCCAGCAGCCCGGAGGGCGGAGGGGGCTTCTACAATGAGCAGTTCTTC. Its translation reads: CASSPEGGGGFYNEQFF.